A selection of T cell receptor beta chains follows, all from one sample in a study of monozygotic twins with inflammatory bowel disease. TCRdb re-called the 5' RACE reads; every CDR3 protein appears as one record, without DNA. The table gives some 400,000 distinct CDR3 sequences; the top ten clones make up 2% to 3% of it. Sequenced: blood. These receptors were obtained from a human donor with ulcerative colitis or Crohn's disease, or a healthy co-twin of an affected twin (not recorded which). Both conserved end residues are part of each CDR3. Fields, in order: V gene, J gene, CDR3 protein.

TRBV30	TRBJ2-1	CAWSVQLAGTEQFF
TRBV27	TRBJ2-3	CASSLPKTSGSTDTQYF
TRBV9	TRBJ2-6	CASTGTSGANVLTF
TRBV28	TRBJ2-5	CASSSGTLGEETQYF
TRBV20-1	TRBJ2-5	CSASIVETQYF
TRBV12-3/TRBV12-4	TRBJ2-2	CASSLGWSTGELFF
TRBV14	TRBJ1-2	CASSQFRGDSYTF
TRBV12-3/TRBV12-4	TRBJ2-5	CASSQGAETQYF
TRBV21-1	TRBJ2-1	CASSTTSPRHNEQFF
TRBV12-3/TRBV12-4	TRBJ2-1	CASSQQGSYNEQFF
TRBV20-1	TRBJ2-7	CSAPRTSREQYF
TRBV29-1	TRBJ1-2	CSVATTHGGYTF
TRBV7-2	TRBJ2-7	CASSLLDRAYEQYF
TRBV19	TRBJ2-1	CASSTSYSSYNEQFF
TRBV7-2	TRBJ1-4	CASSQSLGEKLFF
TRBV13	TRBJ2-7	CASSLGQGLPTGEQYF
TRBV5-1	TRBJ1-1	CASSFQVNTEAFF
TRBV5-1	TRBJ1-2	CASSRNQGASGYTF
TRBV11-2	TRBJ2-7	CASSPVGFSGGYEQYF
TRBV10-3	TRBJ2-7	CAISPGKWQYF
TRBV28	TRBJ2-4	CASRPRPVAKNIQYF
TRBV12-3/TRBV12-4	TRBJ2-7	CASRQGLTYEQYF
TRBV3-1	TRBJ2-5	CASSQDGGRQETQYF
TRBV21-1	TRBJ2-5	CASSKVPGLQETQYF
TRBV12-3/TRBV12-4	TRBJ2-1	CASSLSQNNEQFF
TRBV2	TRBJ2-1	CASSDWSEQFF
TRBV19	TRBJ1-1	CASSIPWTARGTEAFF
TRBV6-2/TRBV6-3	TRBJ2-1	CASSYSSASGDNEQFF
TRBV2	TRBJ1-2	CASSEEGFGYTF
TRBV18	TRBJ2-3	CASSPGRDRLTDTQYF
TRBV7-9	TRBJ2-3	CASSLVTASTDTQYF
TRBV12-3/TRBV12-4	TRBJ2-1	CASSSVEYNEQFF
TRBV5-6	TRBJ2-1	CASSFGLAGPNEQFF
TRBV28	TRBJ1-2	CAGSYRTVNYGYTF
TRBV10-3	TRBJ2-7	CAISEGYREGSYEQYF